These T cell receptor beta chains were read from a single sample in a study of molecular identifiers for immune sequencing clone quantification. Each CDR3 protein is one row after TCRdb ran MiXCR on the PCR reads. This table holds over 35,000 distinct CDR3 sequences, 18% found once. The sequencing sample was made of naive CD8+ T cells from blood, with Jurkat cell RNA spiked in. The receptors stem from a human donor in good health. Some libraries in this study had Jurkat cell RNA spiked in. Both conserved end residues are trimmed from each CDR3. Each record gives: CDR3 protein, V gene.

CDR3aa: SARRARPQETQY
v_gene: TRBV20-1

CDR3aa: ASSPTDTQY
v_gene: TRBV7-6

CDR3aa: ASRAGTGNTEAF
v_gene: TRBV25-1

CDR3aa: SVRDGNTGELF
v_gene: TRBV29-1

CDR3aa: ATSSLDGEQF
v_gene: TRBV15

CDR3aa: ASSQVPGAASDTQY
v_gene: TRBV4-2

CDR3aa: ASGDPREGILISPYNEQF
v_gene: TRBV12-3/TRBV12-4

CDR3aa: ASSLPIPDSGSYEQY
v_gene: TRBV28

CDR3aa: ASTGGGRGQETQY
v_gene: TRBV7-9

CDR3aa: ASSLYPGSYGHT
v_gene: TRBV27

CDR3aa: ASSLVRVRYQETQY
v_gene: TRBV11-2

CDR3aa: ASSHRRTSGSGVGELF
v_gene: TRBV7-8

CDR3aa: ASSLRVAQQY
v_gene: TRBV7-9

CDR3aa: ASSLAGYGYT
v_gene: TRBV4-2

CDR3aa: ASSSRDGTQY
v_gene: TRBV11-2

CDR3aa: ASSPPGADTQY
v_gene: TRBV5-6

CDR3aa: ASSSGPLPYNEQF
v_gene: TRBV19